These T cell receptor beta chains were read from a single sample in a study of T cell responses to AZD1222 COVID-19 vaccine. Sequenced by immunoSEQ multiplex PCR; TCRdb stores in-frame clones only, minus some. The sample has around 130,000 clones, about 86% seen once. Sample: peripheral blood, taken on day 0 of AZD1222 vaccination. Every receptor here comes from an adult in good health. Both conserved end residues are part of each CDR3. A D gene is named only where the DNA matches it firmly. Only some rows state a clone size, as once, few, many or a class for expanded clones.

D gene	clone size	J gene	V gene	CDR3 protein	CDR3 DNA
TRBD1	NA	TRBJ1-1	TRBV14	CASSQDWGQGLSTEAFF	TGTGCCAGCAGCCAAGATTGGGGACAGGGCCTGAGCACTGAAGCTTTCTTT
TRBD1	NA	TRBJ1-5	TRBV27	CASSLRGQWQPQHF	TGTGCCAGCAGTTTAAGGGGACAGTGGCAGCCCCAGCATTTT
NA	few	TRBJ2-2	TRBV19	CASKVRTGELFF	TGTGCCAGTAAGGTTCGCACCGGGGAGCTGTTTTTT
NA	NA	TRBJ1-3	TRBV19	CASKRRGQGQNTIYF	TGTGCCTCGAAACGACGGGGTCAGGGACAAAACACCATATATTTT
NA	NA	TRBJ1-5	TRBV28	CASSAGEPQHF	TGTGCCAGCAGTGCCGGGGAGCCCCAGCATTTT
NA	NA	TRBJ2-7	TRBV30	CAWSGGDRAHYEQYF	TGTGCCTGGAGCGGTGGCGACAGAGCGCACTACGAGCAGTACTTC
NA	NA	TRBJ2-2	TRBV2	CASRLTVNTGELFF	TGTGCCAGCAGGTTGACAGTGAACACCGGGGAGCTGTTTTTT
NA	few	TRBJ1-3	TRBV30	CAWSGLGSSGNTIYF	TGTGCCTGGAGTGGATTGGGAAGCTCTGGAAACACCATATATTTT
TRBD2	NA	TRBJ2-2	TRBV27	CASSSGGANTGELFF	TGTGCCAGCAGTTCCGGGGGGGCGAACACCGGGGAGCTGTTTTTT
TRBD1	NA	TRBJ2-7	TRBV2	CASSPGQGNGEQYF	TGTGCCAGCAGCCCTGGACAGGGGAATGGCGAGCAGTACTTC
TRBD1	once	TRBJ1-4	TRBV30	CAWSVGQGGEKLFF	TGTGCCTGGAGTGTAGGACAGGGTGGTGAAAAACTGTTTTTT
TRBD2	few	TRBJ2-5	TRBV27	CASSPGAGVFGETQYF	TGTGCCAGCAGCCCCGGAGCGGGAGTTTTTGGAGAGACCCAGTACTTC
NA	few	TRBJ1-5	TRBV2	CASRGPSMQQPQHF	TGTGCCAGCAGAGGACCCTCCATGCAACAGCCCCAGCATTTT
NA	NA	TRBJ1-4	TRBV9	CASSVGGAALEKLFF	TGTGCCAGCAGCGTAGGGGGGGCAGCACTTGAAAAACTGTTTTTT
NA	NA	TRBJ1-1	TRBV6-5	CASSYSVEAFF	TGTGCCAGCAGTTACTCGGTTGAAGCTTTCTTT
TRBD1	NA	TRBJ1-2	TRBV5-5	CASGMTGVGYGYTF	TGTGCCAGCGGGATGACAGGGGTAGGCTATGGCTACACCTTC
NA	NA	TRBJ2-3	TRBV7-2	CASSPNGGGGTDTQYF	TGTGCCAGCAGCCCGAACGGGGGAGGCGGCACAGATACGCAGTATTTT
NA	NA	TRBJ2-5	TRBV25-1	CASSEGLGGTETQYF	TGTGCCAGCAGTGAGGGGTTAGGGGGAACAGAGACCCAGTACTTC
NA	once	TRBJ1-5	TRBV7-9	CASSLATSLGSNQPQHF	TGTGCCAGCAGCTTAGCGACGTCTTTGGGGAGCAATCAGCCCCAGCATTTT
TRBD1	NA	TRBJ2-1	TRBV5-6	CASSGQGMDEQFF	TGTGCCAGCAGCGGACAGGGAATGGATGAGCAGTTCTTC
NA	once	TRBJ1-1	TRBV27	CASSFQGNTEAFF	TGTGCCAGCAGTTTTCAAGGGAACACTGAAGCTTTCTTT
NA	few	TRBJ1-1	TRBV4-1	CASSHQRRRTEAFF	TGCGCCAGCAGCCACCAACGTCGGCGGACTGAAGCTTTCTTT
NA	NA	TRBJ1-3	TRBV7-6	CASSLRSAPSGNTIYF	TGTGCCAGCAGCTTACGGAGCGCACCTTCTGGAAACACCATATATTTT
NA	NA	TRBJ1-4	TRBV19	CASSPTGGTEKLFF	TGTGCCAGTAGTCCGACAGGAGGGACTGAAAAACTGTTTTTT
TRBD2	once	TRBJ2-1	TRBV2	CASSNLGLAGAYNEQFF	TGTGCCAGCAGTAACCTTGGACTAGCGGGGGCTTACAATGAGCAGTTCTTC
NA	NA	TRBJ2-7	TRBV4-1	CASSQVSEASYEQYF	TGCGCCAGCAGCCAAGTCTCCGAGGCCTCCTACGAGCAGTACTTC
NA	NA	TRBJ1-5	TRBV18	CASSYRPVQNQPQHF	TGTGCCAGCTCTTATCGACCGGTCCAAAATCAGCCCCAGCATTTT
NA	NA	TRBJ2-5	TRBV5-5	CASSLTGEGTQYF	TGTGCCAGCAGCTTGACAGGAGAGGGGACCCAGTACTTC
TRBD1	NA	TRBJ1-1	TRBV5-8	CASSRDRVTEAFF	TGTGCCAGCAGCCGGGACAGGGTGACTGAAGCTTTCTTT